A selection of T cell receptor beta chains follows, all from one sample in a study of control samples from healthy donors and cancer patients. Assay used: immunoSEQ multiplex PCR; TCRdb lists only in-frame clones, some missing. The data hold 95,000 to 150,000 clones, with roughly 90% observed a single time. Material for sequencing was blood. Receptor source: a man aged 50-59 years in good health. The CDR3 runs from the conserved cysteine through the conserved F or W. The D gene is left open where the match is weak.

TRBV18	TRBD2	TRBJ2-5	CASSPSSGGAKETQYF
TRBV14	-	TRBJ2-5	CASSQDLRRTATQYF
TRBV14	-	TRBJ1-2	CASSQEGGYGYTF
TRBV24-1	TRBD2	TRBJ2-5	CATSDPKRPGGTQYF
TRBV7-9	-	TRBJ1-2	CASSSWRDGYTF
TRBV14	-	TRBJ2-5	CASSQWRETQYF
TRBV6-5	-	TRBJ2-7	CASRHGPEQYF
TRBV19	TRBD1	TRBJ2-1	CASSLQGTVANEQFF
TRBV7-6	TRBD2	TRBJ2-3	CASSLGPQRGFSTDTQYF
TRBV7-2	-	TRBJ2-5	CASSPPGRTQETQYF
TRBV11-2	TRBD1	TRBJ1-1	CATRGQANTEAFF
TRBV6-1	-	TRBJ1-5	CASSDGPGGNQPQHF
TRBV27	-	TRBJ2-2	CASSLGFGLLPTGELFF
TRBV6-5	-	TRBJ1-4	CASKGDAGEKLFF
TRBV27	-	TRBJ1-5	CASSLAGTYSNQPQHF
TRBV19	TRBD2	TRBJ2-3	CASSRYRTSGVTDTQYF
TRBV5-5	-	TRBJ1-5	CASSFGRADPSNQPQHF
TRBV7-9	TRBD1	TRBJ1-2	CASSPTGDLGYTF